The rows below give T cell receptor beta chains drawn from one sample of a study of CD8+ T cells in alopecia areata. The assay was immunoSEQ multiplex PCR, and TCRdb's table has in-frame clones only and misses some. The sample yields roughly 150,000 clones, about 50% seen once. The sample was CD8+ T cells sorted from blood, taken at week 0. These receptors all stem from a human donor with alopecia areata. The CDR3 runs from the conserved cysteine through the conserved F or W. The D gene is left open where the match is weak. Rows may omit the clone size; those that give it use once, few, many or a size class.

>TRBJ2-3|-|-|TRBV30
TGTGCCTGGAGTGTACTGGGAAGGAGCACAGATACGCAGTATTTT
CAWSVLGRSTDTQYF
>TRBJ2-3|-|-|TRBV7-6
TGTGCCAGCAGCTTAGACAACCTCCCTAGCACAGATACGCAGTATTTT
CASSLDNLPSTDTQYF
>TRBJ1-1|-|-|TRBV30
TGTGCCTGGAGTGGGCAGGGGAACACTGAAGCTTTCTTT
CAWSGQGNTEAFF
>TRBJ1-2|-|-|TRBV11-2
TGTGCCAGCAGCTTGGACCCCGGGCCGTCTAACTATGGCTACACCTTC
CASSLDPGPSNYGYTF
>TRBJ1-2|-|-|TRBV27
TGTGCCAGCAGTTCTAACTCCCGGGCTAACTATGGCTACACCTTC
CASSSNSRANYGYTF
>TRBJ2-1|-|-|TRBV6-5
TGTGCCAGCAGTTACTCGGAGGGGAGCAATGAGCAGTTCTTC
CASSYSEGSNEQFF
>TRBJ1-1|-|-|TRBV29-1
TGCAGCGTTGAAGCCCCGGGACCGGGGAACACTGAAGCTTTCTTT
CSVEAPGPGNTEAFF
>TRBJ1-1|-|-|TRBV25-1
TGTGCCAGCAGTGAAGACCTTCACACTGAAGCTTTCTTT
CASSEDLHTEAFF
>TRBJ2-3|-|few|TRBV29-1
TGCAGCGTTGACCCGGGGGCGGGGAGCACAGATACGCAGTATTTT
CSVDPGAGSTDTQYF
>TRBJ2-3|-|-|TRBV30
TGTGCCTGGACAACGTCGGGGGATACGCAGTATTTT
CAWTTSGDTQYF
>TRBJ2-2|-|few|TRBV29-1
TGCAGCGTTGAGGAGGCCGGGGAGCTGTTTTTT
CSVEEAGELFF
>TRBJ2-1|-|-|TRBV14
TGTGCCAGCAGCCCGACAGGGAGGTACAATGAGCAGTTCTTC
CASSPTGRYNEQFF
>TRBJ2-7|-|once|TRBV30
TGTGCCTGGAGTCCGAGAGCCCCCTACGAGCAGTACTTC
CAWSPRAPYEQYF
>TRBJ2-7|-|few|TRBV27
TGTGCCAGCAGTGAGGCGGTCTCCTACGAGCAGTACTTC
CASSEAVSYEQYF
>TRBJ2-7|-|few|TRBV5-1
TGCGCCAGCAGCTTGAACAGGGACGAGCAGTACTTC
CASSLNRDEQYF
>TRBJ1-1|-|few|TRBV30
TGTGCCTGGAGTGAATTACGGGGGCGGAAGGCTTTCTTT
CAWSELRGRKAFF
>TRBJ2-2|-|once|TRBV27
TGTGCCAGCAGTTTCATAGAGACCGGGGAGCTGTTTTTT
CASSFIETGELFF
>TRBJ2-2|-|-|TRBV7-7
TGTGCCAGCAGCAGGGGCGGGGAGCTGTTTTTT
CASSRGGELFF
>TRBJ2-6|TRBD1|once|TRBV9
TGTGCCAGCAGTCGCCCTCGGGACAGGGCCTTCACTGGGGCCAACGTCCTGACTTTC
CASSRPRDRAFTGANVLTF